The 23 T cell receptor beta chains given below trace back to one sample, sequenced in a study of T cells in Graves' hyperthyroidism and ophthalmopathy. RNA transcripts yielded amplified TCR beta CDR3 regions. A first-round RT-PCR of the TCR CDR3 used the HTBI primer set. TCRdb fed the multiplex PCR reads into MiXCR, producing one record per CDR3 protein. Altogether about 500,000 distinct CDR3 sequences are present, about 16% being singletons, with the ten largest covering approximately 30%. Sequenced sample: blood. The receptors stem from a woman aged 30 to 39 with Graves' ophthalmopathy.

Notes on this clonotype: One junction end disagrees with the germline gene, perhaps due to a read error. The V call is TRBV6-2 or TRBV6-3, the J call TRBJ2-3, with 8 bases fitting TRBD1. CDR1 MNHEY and CDR2 SVGEGT come from the germline V gene. There are 19 residues in the CDR3. CDR3 bases: TGTGCCAGCAGTTACTCCAGCCGGGACAGGCATGCTAGCACAAATACGCAGTATTTT. It yields the protein CASSYSSRDRHASTNTQYF.

Only a few counts were recorded for this clonotype. The junction departs from the called germline gene at one end, perhaps through a read error. This chain joins TRBV12-3 or TRBV12-4 and TRBJ1-1; no definite D call. The CDR3 runs to 12 residues. CDR3 bases: TGTGCCAGCACGGGGTTGGCCACTGAAGCTCTCTTT. It codes for CASTGLATEALF.

This clonotype was counted many times. The chain links TRBV20-1 to TRBJ2-7; 11 bases are shared with TRBD1. V gave up 5 bases and J gave up 4 bases; unmatched junction bases: 7. The CDR3 consists of 14 residues. CDR1 and CDR2 from the germline V gene are DFQATT and SNEGSKA (reference sequence). As DNA, the CDR3 is TGCAGTGCTTCTCTGGACAGGGGGCGATACGAGCAGTACTTC. Amino acid sequence: CSASLDRGRYEQYF.

A single count supports this clonotype. A read error may explain this, as a much larger clone is one base away. The chain employs TRBV24-1 and TRBJ1-1; D possibly corresponds to TRBD1 (5 bases). The CDR3 runs 14 residues. V was cut by 6 bases and J by 0 bases, with 10 bases left in between. Germline CDR1 is KGHDR and CDR2 is SFDVKD. DNA of the CDR3: TGTGCCACCAGTATGAGGGGCTTGAACACTGAAGCTTTCTTT. It encodes CATSMRGLNTEAFF.

The chain links TRBV29-1 to TRBJ1-1, with 8 bases matching TRBD1. V trimming: 4 bases; J trimming: 4 bases; junction bases outside the gene matches: 5. The germline CDR1 and CDR2 sequences are SQVTM and ANQGSEA. The CDR3 extends over 13 amino acids. CDR3 region: CSVVGQVSTEAFF. CDR3 nucleotides: TGCAGCGTTGTGGGACAGGTGAGCACTGAAGCTTTCTTT.

This clonotype was detected ten times or more. The V and J genes are TRBV7-2 and TRBJ1-5; 9 bases match TRBD1. J was trimmed by 7 bases and V by 5 bases; bases with no gene match: 9. This CDR3 has 15 amino acids. Germline V gene data show CDR1 as SGHTA and CDR2 as FQGNSA. CDR3 region: CASSANTGGEQPQHF. The CDR3, as DNA: TGTGCCAGCAGCGCGAATACAGGGGGCGAACAGCCCCAGCATTTT.

This clonotype was counted many times. CDR3 region: CAIGTWGFNYGYTF. The CDR3 DNA follows: TGTGCCATCGGGACGTGGGGATTCAACTATGGCTACACCTTC. The V and J genes are TRBV10-3 and TRBJ1-2, with D tentatively TRBD1 (5 bases). V dropped 8 bases and J dropped 2 bases, with 15 bases sitting between them. Germline values: CDR1 ENHRY, CDR2 SYGVKD. The CDR3 spans 14 residues.

This clonotype was seen at least ten times. The chain links TRBV2 to TRBJ2-3; D might be TRBD1 (5 bases). Germline V gene data show CDR1 as SNHLY and CDR2 as FYNNEI. Trimming removed 5 bases at V and 6 bases at J, with 12 bases between. This CDR3 region has 13 residues. The CDR3 here is CASSWQPGDTQYF. DNA for the CDR3: TGTGCCAGCAGTTGGCAGCCAGGGGATACGCAGTATTTT.

This clonotype was picked up a small number of times. The CDR3 region is CATSEKGTGGNQPQHF. The CDR3 bases are TGTGCCACCAGTGAAAAGGGGACAGGGGGCAATCAGCCCCAGCATTTT. The gene calls are TRBV24-1 and TRBJ1-5, with TRBD1 matching over 10 bases. Germline V lookup: CDR1 KGHDR, CDR2 SFDVKD. V dropped 4 bases and J dropped 2; count of bases not matched to a gene: 4. CDR3 length: 16 amino acids.

In this sample, this clonotype turned up many times. The chain links TRBV30 to TRBJ1-1, with D possibly matching TRBD1 (5 bases). The CDR3 consists of 14 residues. In germline, CDR1 is GTSNPN, CDR2 SVGIG (reference sequence). The V end lost 3 bases, the J end lost 10 bases, and 21 bases lay between the germline ends. The CDR3 DNA reads as TGTGCCTGGAGCGTTGGTTATTCGATTCAGGGAGCTTTCTTT. Translation gives CAWSVGYSIQGAFF.

The chain couples TRBV28 to TRBJ2-5, with 12 bases aligning to TRBD1. From germline, CDR1 is MDHEN and CDR2 SYDVKM. This CDR3 contains 16 residues. V gave up 7 bases and J gave up 5 bases; unmatched junction bases: 11. The CDR3, as DNA: TGTGCCAGCACCCTAGACGGGACAGGGGGCGCGGAGACCCAGTACTTC. Its translation: CASTLDGTGGAETQYF.

This clonotype was picked up many times. This chain uses TRBV20-1 with TRBJ2-1; the match to TRBD2 covers 9 bases. Trimming at V came to 3 bases and at J to 4 bases, leaving 4 bases not matched to a gene. Germline V gives CDR1 DFQATT, CDR2 SNEGSKA (reference sequence). The CDR3 extends over 14 amino acids. The DNA of the CDR3 is TGCAGTGCTAGTAAGACTAGCGGTTACAATGAGCAGTTCTTC. It translates to CSASKTSGYNEQFF.

Points on this clonotype: A read error may explain this, as a much larger clone is one base away. V usage is TRBV12-3 or TRBV12-4 and J usage is TRBJ1-1; maybe TRBD1 (5 bases). This CDR3 has 16 amino acids. CDR3 in amino acids: CASSFLLRAGNTEALF. Written as DNA, the CDR3 is TGTGCCAGCAGTTTCTTACTCAGGGCCGGGAACACTGAAGCTCTCTTT.

V usage is TRBV7-4 and J usage is TRBJ2-1; TRBD1 matches at 8 bases. With V trimmed by 3 bases and J by 6 bases, 7 bases remained unmatched. Germline V gives CDR1 SGHVT, CDR2 SQSDAQ. The CDR3 loop spans 15 amino acids. Here the CDR3 reads CASSFAFRGRNEQFF. DNA for the CDR3: TGTGCCAGCAGCTTCGCCTTCAGGGGGCGCAATGAGCAGTTCTTC.

This clonotype was detected a few times. The V and J genes are TRBV6-2 or TRBV6-3 and TRBJ2-1, with 8 bases aligning to TRBD1. The CDR3 totals 15 residues. With V trimmed by 4 bases and J by 3 bases, 5 bases remained unmatched. The V gene's germline CDR1 is MNHEY and CDR2 SVGEGT. CDR3 coding DNA: TGTGCCAGCAGTTTGGACAGGGCGATCTACAATGAGCAGTTCTTC. This codes for CASSLDRAIYNEQFF.

This clonotype was seen repeatedly, ten times or more. V usage is TRBV7-2 and J usage is TRBJ2-1, with 11 bases lining up with TRBD2. There are 15 residues in the CDR3. V was pared by 4 bases and J by 13 bases, with 12 bases of the junction left unmatched. CDR1 SGHTA and CDR2 FQGNSA come from the germline V gene. CDR3 in DNA: TGTGCCAGCAGCTCCGGCCGGCTAGCGGGAGGTGGACAGTTCTTC. The encoded protein is CASSSGRLAGGGQFF.

About this clonotype: One end of the junction fails to match germline, which may point to a read error. The chain uses TRBV4-1 and TRBJ2-7; 7 bases fit TRBD1. This CDR3 region has 19 residues. Per the germline V gene, CDR1 is MGHRA and CDR2 is YSYEKL. Here the CDR3 DNA reads TGCGCCAGCAGGCAAGCCCTAGAGGGACAGCAATACGCCGTTCACGAGCAGTACTTC. It is translated as CASRQALEGQQYAVHEQYF.

At least ten counts were recorded for this clonotype. The chain links TRBV30 to TRBJ1-5, with 8 bases matching TRBD1. The junction had 7 bases not matched to a gene; V was cut back by 2 bases and J by 4 bases. Germline values: CDR1 GTSNPN, CDR2 SVGIG (reference sequence). The CDR3 runs to 15 residues. CDR3 DNA: TGTGCCTGGAGTTTGGACAGGGACGGAAATCAGCCCCAGCATTTT. As protein: CAWSLDRDGNQPQHF.

This clonotype showed up just a few times. The chain employs TRBV27 and TRBJ2-5, with a weak D call TRBD2 (5 bases). The CDR3 sequence is 14 residues long. V was shortened by 1 base and J by 2 bases, with 8 bases between the two germline ends. The germline V gene has CDR1 MNHEY and CDR2 SMNVEV (reference sequence). The CDR3 here is CASSLLERQETQYF. The CDR3 DNA follows: TGTGCCAGCAGTTTATTGGAGCGGCAAGAGACCCAGTACTTC.

The chain has TRBV5-1 and TRBJ1-3; D may be TRBD1 (6 bases). The CDR3 length is 17 residues. Trimming took 4 bases from V and 0 from J, leaving 17 bases between them. In germline, CDR1 is SGHRS, CDR2 YFSETQ. The CDR3 bases are TGCGCCAGCAGCCAAGAGGGACACAGGAGCTCTGGAAACACCATATATTTT. Protein product: CASSQEGHRSSGNTIYF.

This clonotype was recorded at least ten times. The chain links TRBV20-1 to TRBJ2-7; D is perhaps TRBD1 (5 bases). Germline V gene lookup returns CDR1 DFQATT and CDR2 SNEGSKA (reference sequence). V shed 3 bases and J shed 2 bases, with 14 bases lying between them. CDR3 length: 14 amino acids. CDR3 coding DNA: TGCAGTGCTAGGGCCGCAGGGCTCGCCTACGAGCAGTACTTC. It codes for CSARAAGLAYEQYF.

This clonotype was observed many times. The gene calls are TRBV20-1 and TRBJ2-1, with D possibly being TRBD2 (5 bases). V gave up 3 bases and J gave up 0 bases, with 6 bases separating them. There are 13 residues in the CDR3. The germline CDR1 and CDR2 sequences are DFQATT and SNEGSKA (reference sequence). The CDR3 bases are TGCAGTGCTAGGGAGGACTCCTACAATGAGCAGTTCTTC. Translating gives CSAREDSYNEQFF.

In this sample, this clonotype turned up many times. This chain uses TRBV28 with TRBJ1-5; TRBD1 aligns across 11 bases. The CDR3 sequence is 13 residues long. Per the germline V gene, CDR1 is MDHEN and CDR2 is SYDVKM. V shed 6 bases, J shed 5 bases, and the junction held 0 bases outside the gene matches. CDR3 bases: TGTGCCAGCAGGGACAGGGGGCATCAGCCCCAGCATTTT. This encodes CASRDRGHQPQHF.